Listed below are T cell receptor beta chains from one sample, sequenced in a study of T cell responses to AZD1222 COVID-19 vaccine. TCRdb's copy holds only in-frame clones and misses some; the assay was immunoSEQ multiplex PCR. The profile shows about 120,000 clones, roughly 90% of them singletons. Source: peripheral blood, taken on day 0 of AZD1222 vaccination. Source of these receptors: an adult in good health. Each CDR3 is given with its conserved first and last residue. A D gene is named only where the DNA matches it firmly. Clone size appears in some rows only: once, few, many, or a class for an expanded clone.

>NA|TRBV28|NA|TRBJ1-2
CASSTSGTLIYGYTF
TGTGCCAGCAGTACCTCCGGGACATTAATTTATGGCTACACCTTC
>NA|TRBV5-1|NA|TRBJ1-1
CASSFTAAGVTEAFF
TGCGCCAGCAGCTTTACGGCAGCTGGGGTCACTGAAGCTTTCTTT
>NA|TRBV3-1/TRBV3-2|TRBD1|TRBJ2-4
CASRARDRGYIQYF
TGTGCCAGCAGAGCGAGAGACAGGGGTTACATTCAGTACTTC
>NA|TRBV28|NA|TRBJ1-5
CASSLGPARPQHF
TGTGCCAGCAGTCTCGGCCCCGCACGGCCCCAGCATTTT
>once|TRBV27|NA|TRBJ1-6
CASSLDGIGSPLHF
TGTGCCAGCAGTCTGGACGGGATAGGGTCACCCCTCCACTTT
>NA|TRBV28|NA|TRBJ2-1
CASSQGTNNEQFF
TGTGCCAGCAGCCAGGGGACCAACAATGAGCAGTTCTTC
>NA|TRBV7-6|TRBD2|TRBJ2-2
CASSLSLAGATNTGELFF
TGTGCCAGCAGCTTATCGTTAGCGGGAGCCACGAACACCGGGGAGCTGTTTTTT
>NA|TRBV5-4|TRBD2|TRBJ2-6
CASSLLGGLATRGANVLTF
TGTGCCAGCAGCTTGCTAGGGGGACTAGCAACTCGCGGGGCCAACGTCCTGACTTTC
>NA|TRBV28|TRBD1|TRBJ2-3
CASRQGQGRTDTQYF
TGTGCCAGCAGACAGGGACAGGGAAGGACAGATACGCAGTATTTT
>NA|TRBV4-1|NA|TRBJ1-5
CASRQAPDNQPQHF
TGCGCCAGCAGGCAGGCGCCGGACAATCAGCCCCAGCATTTT
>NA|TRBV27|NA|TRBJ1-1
CASSWDATRANTEAFF
TGTGCCAGCAGTTGGGACGCAACCCGGGCGAACACTGAAGCTTTCTTT
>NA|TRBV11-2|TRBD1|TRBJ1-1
CASSARQGKNTEAFF
TGTGCCAGCAGCGCTCGACAGGGGAAGAACACTGAAGCTTTCTTT
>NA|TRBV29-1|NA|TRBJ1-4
CSSRQDEKLFF
TGCAGCTCACGACAGGATGAAAAACTGTTTTTT
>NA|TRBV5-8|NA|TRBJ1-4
CASSLESWELFF
TGTGCCAGCAGCTTGGAAAGTTGGGAACTGTTTTTT
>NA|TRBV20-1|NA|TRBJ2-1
CSASSPQVLNEQFF
TGCAGTGCTAGTAGTCCACAGGTGTTGAATGAGCAGTTCTTC
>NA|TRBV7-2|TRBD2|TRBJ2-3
CASSPSGGLDTQYF
TGTGCCAGCAGCCCTAGCGGAGGGCTAGATACGCAGTATTTT
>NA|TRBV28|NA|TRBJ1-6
CASSLGFRDSPLHF
TGTGCCAGCAGTTTGGGTTTTCGTGATTCACCCCTCCACTTT
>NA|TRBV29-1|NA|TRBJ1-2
CSVEDRADYGYTF
TGCAGCGTTGAAGACAGGGCGGACTATGGCTACACCTTC
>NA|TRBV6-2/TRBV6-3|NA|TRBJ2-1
CASSYSSFGRNEQFF
TGTGCCAGCAGTTACTCGTCGTTCGGGAGAAATGAGCAGTTCTTC
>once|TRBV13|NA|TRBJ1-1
CASSYRDTEAFF
TGTGCCAGCAGCTATAGGGACACTGAAGCTTTCTTT
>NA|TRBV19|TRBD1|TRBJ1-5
CASSQSPGQGFGQPQHF
TGTGCCAGTAGTCAGTCCCCGGGACAGGGGTTCGGCCAGCCCCAGCATTTT
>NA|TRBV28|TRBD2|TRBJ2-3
CASSPRLAGVSDTQYF
TGTGCCAGCAGCCCCAGACTAGCGGGAGTATCAGATACGCAGTATTTT
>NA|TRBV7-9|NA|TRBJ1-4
CASSHEGTNEKLFF
TGTGCCAGCAGCCACGAGGGCACTAATGAAAAACTGTTTTTT
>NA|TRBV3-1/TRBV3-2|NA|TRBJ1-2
CASSQSPTGRGYTF
TGTGCCAGCAGCCAATCCCCGACAGGCCGAGGCTACACCTTC
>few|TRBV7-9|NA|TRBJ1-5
CASSEGVDQPQHF
TGTGCCAGCAGCGAAGGGGTGGATCAGCCCCAGCATTTT
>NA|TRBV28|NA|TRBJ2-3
CASSFAGALRNTQYF
TGTGCCAGCAGTTTCGCGGGGGCCTTGAGAAATACGCAGTATTTT
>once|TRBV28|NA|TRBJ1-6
CASSLLGGDSPLHF
TGTGCCAGCAGTTTATTAGGAGGTGATTCACCCCTCCACTTT
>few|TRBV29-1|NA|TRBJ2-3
CSVEAWGVTDTQYF
TGCAGCGTTGAGGCGTGGGGGGTCACAGATACGCAGTATTTT
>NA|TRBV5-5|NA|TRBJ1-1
CASSLQGNTEAFF
TGTGCCAGCAGCTTGCAAGGGAACACTGAAGCTTTCTTT
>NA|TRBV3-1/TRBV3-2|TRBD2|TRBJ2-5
CASSQVASGSRETQYF
TGTGCCAGCAGCCAAGTCGCTAGCGGGAGCAGGGAGACCCAGTACTTC
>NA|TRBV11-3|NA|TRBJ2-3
CASSLGLDELGDTQYF
TGTGCCAGCAGCTTAGGCCTCGACGAACTTGGGGATACGCAGTATTTT
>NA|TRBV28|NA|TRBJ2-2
CASSLYRTVTGELFF
TGTGCCAGCAGTTTATATAGGACAGTTACCGGGGAGCTGTTTTTT
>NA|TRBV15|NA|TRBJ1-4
CATSRDNRGYEKLFF
TGTGCCACCAGCAGAGATAACCGGGGGTATGAAAAACTGTTTTTT
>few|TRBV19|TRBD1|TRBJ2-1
CASNSGTGHNEQFF
TGTGCCAGTAATTCAGGGACAGGGCACAATGAGCAGTTCTTC
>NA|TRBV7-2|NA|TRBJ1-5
CASSQGWGQPQHF
TGTGCCAGCAGCCAGGGTTGGGGGCAGCCCCAGCATTTT
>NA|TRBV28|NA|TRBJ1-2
CASSLFSGHYGYTF
TGTGCCAGCAGTTTATTTTCAGGGCACTATGGCTACACCTTC
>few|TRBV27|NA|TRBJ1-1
CASSRLGEAFF
TGTGCCAGCAGTCGTCTGGGGGAAGCTTTCTTT
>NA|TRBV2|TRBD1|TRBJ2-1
CASTDQPSGGGQFF
TGTGCCAGCACTGATCAACCCTCAGGGGGTGGGCAGTTCTTC
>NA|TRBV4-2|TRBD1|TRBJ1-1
CASSPDRVETEAFF
TGTGCCAGCAGCCCAGACAGGGTGGAAACTGAAGCTTTCTTT
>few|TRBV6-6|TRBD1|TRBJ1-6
CASSRFRGEYNSPLHF
TGTGCCAGCAGTCGATTCAGGGGGGAGTATAATTCACCCCTCCACTTT
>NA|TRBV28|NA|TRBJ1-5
CASTNSNQPQHF
TGTGCCAGCACAAATAGCAATCAGCCCCAGCATTTT
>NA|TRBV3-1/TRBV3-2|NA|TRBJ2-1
CASSQDRGSYNEQFF
TGTGCCAGCAGCCAAGATCGGGGGTCCTACAATGAGCAGTTCTTC
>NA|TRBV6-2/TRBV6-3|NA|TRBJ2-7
CASSISYEQYF
TGTGCCAGCAGTATCTCCTACGAGCAGTACTTC
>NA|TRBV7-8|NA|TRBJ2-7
CASSPNYEQYF
TGTGCCAGCAGCCCAAACTACGAGCAGTACTTC
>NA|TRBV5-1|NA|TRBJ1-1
CASSFTYTSLPFF
TGCGCCAGCAGCTTCACTTATACTAGCCTGCCTTTCTTT
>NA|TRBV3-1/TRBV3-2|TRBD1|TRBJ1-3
CASSQPGQVTGNTIYF
TGTGCCAGCAGCCAACCGGGACAGGTCACTGGAAACACCATATATTTT